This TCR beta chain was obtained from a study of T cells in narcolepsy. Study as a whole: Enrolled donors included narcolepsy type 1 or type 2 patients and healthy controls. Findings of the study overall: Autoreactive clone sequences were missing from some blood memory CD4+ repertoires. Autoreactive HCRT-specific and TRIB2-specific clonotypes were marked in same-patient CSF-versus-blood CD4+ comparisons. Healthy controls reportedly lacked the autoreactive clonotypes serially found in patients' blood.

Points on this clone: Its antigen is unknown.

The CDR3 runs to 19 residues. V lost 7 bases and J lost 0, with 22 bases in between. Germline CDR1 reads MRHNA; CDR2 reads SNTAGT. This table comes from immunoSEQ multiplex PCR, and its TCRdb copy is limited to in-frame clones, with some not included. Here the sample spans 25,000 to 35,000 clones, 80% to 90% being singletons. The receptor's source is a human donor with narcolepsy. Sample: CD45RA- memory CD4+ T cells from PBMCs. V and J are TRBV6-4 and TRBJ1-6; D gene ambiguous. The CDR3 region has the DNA TGTGCCAGCACTTTTCCCTGGACGGGCCCTAGCTCCTATAATTCACCCCTCCACTTT. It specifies CASTFPWTGPSSYNSPLHF.